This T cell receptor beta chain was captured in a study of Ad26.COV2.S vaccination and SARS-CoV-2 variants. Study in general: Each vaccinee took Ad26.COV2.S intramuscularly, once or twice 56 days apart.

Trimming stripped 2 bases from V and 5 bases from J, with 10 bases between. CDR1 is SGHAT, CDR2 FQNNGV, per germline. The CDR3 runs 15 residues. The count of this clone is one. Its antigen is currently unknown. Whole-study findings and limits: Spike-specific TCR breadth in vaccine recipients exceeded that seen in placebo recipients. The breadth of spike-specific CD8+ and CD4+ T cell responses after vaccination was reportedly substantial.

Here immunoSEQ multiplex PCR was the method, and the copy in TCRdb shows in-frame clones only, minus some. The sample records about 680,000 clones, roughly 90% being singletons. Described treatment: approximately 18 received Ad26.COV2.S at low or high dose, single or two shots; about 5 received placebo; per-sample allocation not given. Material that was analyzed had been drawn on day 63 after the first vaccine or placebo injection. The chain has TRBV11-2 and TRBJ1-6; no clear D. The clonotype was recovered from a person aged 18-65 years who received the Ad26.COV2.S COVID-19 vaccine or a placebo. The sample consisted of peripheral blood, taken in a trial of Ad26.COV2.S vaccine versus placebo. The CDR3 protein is CASSLFRLNNSPLHF. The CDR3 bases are TGTGCCAGCAGCTTATTCCGTCTCAATAATTCACCCCTCCACTTT.